Reported below is one TCR beta chain. Its antigen is not known. This sample was taken from a study of OX40 agonist ivuxolimab in advanced cancers. Study results and limitations: The study observed clonal expansion of CD4+ and CD8+ blood T cells by week 6 at 0.1 to 3.0 mg/kg. The 0.1-3.0 mg/kg partial responders had among the lowest clonal expansion. Among expanded peripheral T cells, antigen specificity went undetermined.

Exclusion applied to patients with autoimmune disease history or systemic immunosuppression. Sequencing used immunoSEQ multiplex PCR; TCRdb keeps in-frame clones, though not all of them. The table has tens of thousands of clones, approximately 86% seen once. V trimming: 4 bases; J trimming: 5 bases; junction bases outside the gene matches: 6. The CDR3 spans 15 residues. CDR1 is SGHNT and CDR2 is YYREEE in the germline V gene (reference sequence). J is TRBJ2-7 and V is TRBV5-4, with 13 bases matching TRBD2. The TCR was taken from an adult with an advanced solid tumor such as melanoma, head and neck, liver or kidney cancer. The sample was CD4+ or CD8+ T cells sorted from blood, taken in a trial of the OX40 agonist ivuxolimab. Here the CDR3 reads CASSRGLAGRNEQYF. CDR3 bases: TGTGCCAGCAGCCGGGGACTAGCGGGGAGAAACGAGCAGTACTTC.